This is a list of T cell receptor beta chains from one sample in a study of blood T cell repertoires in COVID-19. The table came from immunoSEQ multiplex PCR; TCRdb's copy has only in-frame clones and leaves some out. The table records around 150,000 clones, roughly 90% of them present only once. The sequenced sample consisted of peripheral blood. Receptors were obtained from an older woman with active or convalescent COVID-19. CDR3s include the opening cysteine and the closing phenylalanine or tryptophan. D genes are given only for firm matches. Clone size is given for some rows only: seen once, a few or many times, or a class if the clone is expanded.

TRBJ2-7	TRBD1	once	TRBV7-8	TGTGCCAGCAGCTACGGACAGGGCAACTACGAGCAGTACTTC	CASSYGQGNYEQYF
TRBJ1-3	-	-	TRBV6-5	TGTGCCAGCAGTTACTCGGGGGGTAGCTCTGGAAACACCATATATTTT	CASSYSGGSSGNTIYF
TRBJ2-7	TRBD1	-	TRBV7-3	TGTGCCAGCAGCGTCCCAGGGGGCCCATTGACCTTC	CASSVPGGPLTF
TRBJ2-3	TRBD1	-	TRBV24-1	TGTGCCACCAGTGACCGAGATGGACAGGGGGCAGATACGCAGTATTTT	CATSDRDGQGADTQYF
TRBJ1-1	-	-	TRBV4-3	TGCGCCAGCAGCCAAGACGGGAACACTGAAGCTTTCTTT	CASSQDGNTEAFF
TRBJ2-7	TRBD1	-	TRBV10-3	TGTGCCATCGGACAGGAATCCTACGAGCAGTACTTC	CAIGQESYEQYF
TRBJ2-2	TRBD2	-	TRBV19	TGTGCCAGTAGGGCCGGGGGGTCGGCCACCGGGGAGCTGTTTTTT	CASRAGGSATGELFF
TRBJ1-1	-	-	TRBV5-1	TGCGCCAGCAGCTTTCGGCAGGGTGACGAGAACACTGAAGCTTTCTTT	CASSFRQGDENTEAFF
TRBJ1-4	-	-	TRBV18	TGTGCCAGCTCACTGTCCGCCGGACAACTTAATGAAAAACTGTTTTTT	CASSLSAGQLNEKLFF
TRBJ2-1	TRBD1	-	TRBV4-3	TGCGCCAGCAGCCAAGAGGGGACAGGGGGTGACGATGAGCAGTTCTTC	CASSQEGTGGDDEQFF
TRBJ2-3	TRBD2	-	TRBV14	TGTGCCAGCAGCCGTGATAGCGGGGCCTTCACAGATACGCAGTATTTT	CASSRDSGAFTDTQYF
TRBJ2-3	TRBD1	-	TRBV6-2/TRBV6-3	TGTGCCAGCAGTTACTCGGGGTACGGGACAGGGACATGGGATACGCAGTATTTT	CASSYSGYGTGTWDTQYF
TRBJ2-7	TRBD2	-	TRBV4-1	TGCGCCAGCAGCCAAGAAGGGACTACCTACGAGCAGTACTTC	CASSQEGTTYEQYF
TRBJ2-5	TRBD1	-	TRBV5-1	TGCGCCAGCAGCTTGGGACAGGGAAAAGAGACCCAGTACTTC	CASSLGQGKETQYF
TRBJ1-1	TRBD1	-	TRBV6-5	TGTGCCAGCAGTTCCCTCAGGGGGCTGGCAGCTTTCTTT	CASSSLRGLAAFF
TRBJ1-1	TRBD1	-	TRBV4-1	TGCGCCAGCAGCCGGGGACAGGGGGCGGCTGAAGCTTTCTTT	CASSRGQGAAEAFF
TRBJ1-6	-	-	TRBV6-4	TGTGCCAGCAGTGACTCTAGAAATTCACCCCTCCACTTT	CASSDSRNSPLHF
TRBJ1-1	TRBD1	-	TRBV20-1	TGCAGTGCTAGTAAGCCAGGGACAGGTAACACTGAAGCTTTCTTT	CSASKPGTGNTEAFF
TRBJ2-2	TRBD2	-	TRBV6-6	TGTGCCAGCAGTTACAGGCGGGGGGTCGGCGGGGAGCTGTTTTTT	CASSYRRGVGGELFF
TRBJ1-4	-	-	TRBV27	TGTGCCAGCAGTTTATCCCCGGGGGCAACTAATGAAAAACTGTTTTTT	CASSLSPGATNEKLFF
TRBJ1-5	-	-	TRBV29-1	TGCAGCGTTTTATTGGGGCACAGCAATCAGCCCCAGCATTTT	CSVLLGHSNQPQHF
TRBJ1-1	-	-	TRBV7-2	TGTGCCAGCAGCTTAGTACAGAACACTGAAGCTTTCTTT	CASSLVQNTEAFF
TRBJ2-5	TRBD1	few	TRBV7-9	TGTGCCAGCAGCCAAACGCTAGGGCATCGGGACAGATATTTGGAGACCCAGTACTTC	CASSQTLGHRDRYLETQYF
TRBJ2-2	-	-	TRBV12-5	TGTGCTAGTCTTCCCGGGACACGAGTCGGGGAGCTGTTTTTT	CASLPGTRVGELFF
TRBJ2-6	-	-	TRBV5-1	TGCGCCAGCAGCTTGGGGCCGCACTCTGGGGCCAACGTCCTGACTTTC	CASSLGPHSGANVLTF
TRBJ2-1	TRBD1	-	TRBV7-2	TGTGCCAGCAGCTCCCGGGACAGGGGCGCAGGTGAGCAGTTCTTC	CASSSRDRGAGEQFF
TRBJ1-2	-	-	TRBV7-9	TGTGCCACCTCCCAGGGCGGGGCAGGTGGCTACACCTTC	CATSQGGAGGYTF
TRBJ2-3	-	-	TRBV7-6	TGTGCCAGCAGTCACCCAGCAGATACGCAGTATTTT	CASSHPADTQYF
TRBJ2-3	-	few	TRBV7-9	TGTGCCAGCATCGTAGGAGGTGATCCAGATACGCAGTATTTT	CASIVGGDPDTQYF
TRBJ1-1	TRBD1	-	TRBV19	TGTGCCAGTAGCGACAGGGGGTCTCTCACTGAAGCTTTCTTT	CASSDRGSLTEAFF
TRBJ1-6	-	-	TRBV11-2	TGTGCCAGCAGCTTAGGGGTGGGAGGGAGAAATTCACCCCTCCACTTT	CASSLGVGGRNSPLHF
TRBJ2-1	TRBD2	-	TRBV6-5	TGTGCCAGCAGTTACGGGGGGGTCATCAATGAGCAGTTCTTC	CASSYGGVINEQFF
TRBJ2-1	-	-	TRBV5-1	TGCGCCAGCAGCTTGGTTGCCCTAGACAGGGAGGTGAACAATGAGCAGTTCTTC	CASSLVALDREVNNEQFF
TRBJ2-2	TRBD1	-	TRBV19	TGTGCCAGTACCCGTCAGGGGGCCTCGAACACCGGGGAGCTGTTTTTT	CASTRQGASNTGELFF
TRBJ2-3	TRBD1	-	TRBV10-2	TGCGCCAGCAGTGACCAACACAGGGGTATGCAGGGTACGCAGTATTTT	CASSDQHRGMQGTQYF
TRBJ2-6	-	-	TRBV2	TGTGCCAGCAACTGGGACTTCTCTGGGGCCAACGTCCTGACTTTC	CASNWDFSGANVLTF
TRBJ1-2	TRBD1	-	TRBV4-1	TGCGCCAGCACCAAAGAGGGGAAAGTTAGGGCCCGCGACAGGGCCCTTTCCTATGGCTACACCTTC	CASTKEGKVRARDRALSYGYTF
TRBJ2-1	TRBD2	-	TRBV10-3	TGTGCCATCAGTACTAGCGGGGGGGCGGGCAATGAGCAGTTCTTC	CAISTSGGAGNEQFF
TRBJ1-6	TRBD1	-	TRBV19	TGTGCCAGTAGTACTCAAGCCGGGACAGACTCCTATAATTCACCCCTCCACTTT	CASSTQAGTDSYNSPLHF
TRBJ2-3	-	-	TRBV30	TGTGCCTGGAGGTCGGACTTCACAGATACGCAGTATTTT	CAWRSDFTDTQYF
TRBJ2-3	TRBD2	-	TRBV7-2	TGTGCCAGCAGCTTAACGGGACTAGCGGGGGTAGATACGCAGTATTTT	CASSLTGLAGVDTQYF
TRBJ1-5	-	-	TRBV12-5	TGTGCTAGTGGCCTTGCGCCCCATGGGGGCTCTAGCAATCAGCCCCAGCATTTT	CASGLAPHGGSSNQPQHF
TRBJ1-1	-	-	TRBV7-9	TGTGCCAGCAGCTCCTTCGGCCGCGGGAACACTGAAGCTTTCTTT	CASSSFGRGNTEAFF
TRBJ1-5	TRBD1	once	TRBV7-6	TGTGCCAGCAGCTTAGGTTCAGGGGGAAATCAGCCCCAGCATTTT	CASSLGSGGNQPQHF
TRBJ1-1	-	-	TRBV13	TGTGCCAGCAGCACCGCAGCGGCGGGGCGGACTGAAGCTTTCTTT	CASSTAAAGRTEAFF
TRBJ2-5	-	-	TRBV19	TGTGCCAGTAGTCCCTCCTCGGGGTGGTACCAAGAGACCCAGTACTTC	CASSPSSGWYQETQYF
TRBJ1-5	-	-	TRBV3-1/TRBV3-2	TGTGCCAGCAGCCAAGGGGGGGGGTCTGGACTCAATCAGCCCCAGCATTTT	CASSQGGGSGLNQPQHF
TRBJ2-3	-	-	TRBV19	TGTGCCAGTAGTATAGTTTGGGCGACGAGCACAGATACGCAGTATTTT	CASSIVWATSTDTQYF
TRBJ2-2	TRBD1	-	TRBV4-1	TGCGCCAGCAGCCAAGTTGGCAGGGGGACCGGGGAGCTGTTTTTT	CASSQVGRGTGELFF
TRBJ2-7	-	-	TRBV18	TGTGCCAGCTCACCCACAAGCTCCTACGAGCAGTACTTC	CASSPTSSYEQYF
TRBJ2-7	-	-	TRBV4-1	TGCGCCAGCAGCCACCCCTCTGACTGGCAGCCCACCTACGAGCAGTACTTC	CASSHPSDWQPTYEQYF
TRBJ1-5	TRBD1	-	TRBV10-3	TGTGCCATCAGTGCAGGGACAGGGGTAGGTCAGCCCCAGCATTTT	CAISAGTGVGQPQHF
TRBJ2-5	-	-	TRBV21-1	TGTGCCAGCAGCAAAGGGGAGGGACGACGGGAGACCCAGTACTTC	CASSKGEGRRETQYF
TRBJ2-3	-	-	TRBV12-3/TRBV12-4	TGTGCCAGCAGTTTAATGGGCCCAGATACGCAGTATTTT	CASSLMGPDTQYF
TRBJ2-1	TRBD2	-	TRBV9	TGTGCCAGCAGCGTAGCTACGAGCGGGGTCGATGAGCAGTTCTTC	CASSVATSGVDEQFF
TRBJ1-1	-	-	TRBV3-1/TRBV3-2	TGTGCCAGCAGCCAAGACTTCACAGACACTGAAGCTTTCTTT	CASSQDFTDTEAFF
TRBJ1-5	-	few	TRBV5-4	TGTGCCAGCAGCTTGGGCGGGGGTCAGGGGAGCAATCAGCCCCAGCATTTT	CASSLGGGQGSNQPQHF
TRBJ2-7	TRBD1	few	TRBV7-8	TGTGCCAGCAGCCGAGGACAGGGACGAACCTACGAGCAGTACTTC	CASSRGQGRTYEQYF
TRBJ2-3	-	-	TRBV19	TGTGCCAGCACGGACTTCTCAGATACGCAGTATTTT	CASTDFSDTQYF
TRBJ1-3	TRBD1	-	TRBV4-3	TGCGCCAGCAGCCAAGTCCTCCACGCAGGGGGTGGAAACACCATATATTTT	CASSQVLHAGGGNTIYF